The clone carrying this T cell receptor beta chain turned up a few times. Its antigen is not identified. TCR beta CDR3 regions were amplified from RNA. The HTBI primer set served for first-round RT-PCR of the TCR CDR3. TCRdb recomputed calls from the multiplex PCR reads with MiXCR, one row per CDR3 protein. Among about 640,000 distinct CDR3 sequences, 13% to 15% were seen once, and the ten largest hold about an eighth. This sample stems from a study of T cells in Graves' hyperthyroidism and ophthalmopathy. General observations from the study: Median prediction lead before ophthalmopathy onset was around seven months with the model.

Disease duration was under 3 months in the ophthalmopathy patients, who also had a Clinical Activity Score of at least 3 and a NOSPECS grade of at least 4. For the diagnoses, clinical symptoms, serum thyroxine and TRAb, thyroid ultrasound and orbital computed tomography were used. The PBMCs were sourced from fresh peripheral blood (around 9.9 ml). Germline V gene sequence: CDR1 MDHEN, CDR2 SYDVKM. Trimming stripped 4 bases from V and 0 bases from J, with 18 bases between. The CDR3 spans 17 residues. This clonotype was sampled from a woman aged 45 to 65 with Graves' ophthalmopathy. The V call is TRBV28, the J call TRBJ1-1; maybe TRBD1 (5 bases). Sequencing was carried out using blood. CDR3 coding DNA: TGTGCCAGCAGTTCAGTCGCTATCGTGGGGCTGAACACTGAAGCTTTCTTT. Encoded protein: CASSSVAIVGLNTEAFF.